Listed here is a single TCR beta chain. There is no known antigen for this receptor. Nothing much larger sits one base from this clone, and base qualities are not available. The immunoSEQ Assay, a bias-controlled multiplex PCR, was used to amplify TCRbeta CDR3 regions from genomic DNA. The study's processing was this. The number of nucleated cells in each sample was estimated by amplification of reference gene primers within the assay. Sequence reads were collapsed and filtered to measure the absolute abundance of every unique TCRbeta CDR3 rearrangement. For each sample, productive Simpson clonality was calculated as the square root of Simpson's diversity index over productive rearrangements. The table was pulled from immuneACCESS by TCRdb, which kept in-frame rearrangements only. Such tables lose some clones; where checked, under half of the loss comes from unresolved V genes, and the rest has no known cause. V and J calls and clone size follow that table, whereas D and trimming were derived from the DNA. This sample lists about 75,000 clones; 85% to 90% were detected once. Approximately 2.5% of the sample goes to the ten largest clones.

There are 15 amino acids in the CDR3, from cysteine to phenylalanine inclusive. The retained sequence is limited to the CDR3, 45 bases, with the frame set at the first base. V is reduced by 4 bases and J by 7 bases, leaving a spacing of 19 bases between them. The germline V gene (reference sequence) specifies LGHDT as CDR1 and YNNKEL as CDR2. This sample is drawn from a study of blood T cell repertoires in COVID-19 (dated by TCRdb to 2020 to 2021). Broadly, across the study: The collaborator samples originated in the United States, Italy and Spain and spanned the acute and convalescent phases of COVID-19. The material from the prospective study consisted of cDNA or gDNA derived from T cells, B-cell-depleted T cells, or PBMCs. Deeply sampled blood TCRbeta repertoires from subjects exposed to, actively infected with, or recovered from COVID-19 were included in the dataset. The repertoires were released in a freely available public database intended as a resource for research on the immune response to SARS-CoV-2. Samples were obtained from the ongoing ImmuneRACE study (first 160 participants) and from about 1,300 subjects provided by 6 global collaborators. Sample metadata almost always included a de-identified subject ID, COVID-19 status, age in years and sex. Where available, HLA class I and class II types were taken from metadata supplied by the sample provider and were not determined by assay-based typing. What the research found in general, with its limitations: The quantity of clinical and demographic metadata differed by source and by participant and was supplied without curation.

Collaborating institutions collected whole blood in K2EDTA tubes following their own protocols. For TCRbeta analysis, collaborator samples were shipped as frozen whole blood, as isolated PBMCs, or as DNA extracted from either sample type. Sequenced: peripheral blood. The receptor's source is a human donor in a cohort sampled during active COVID-19. The sequence is built from TRBV3-1 (or the pseudogene TRBV3-2) and TRBJ1-2; TRBD1 could be the D gene, as 6 bases match. The DNA is TGTGCCAGCAGCCGCGAGACAGGCGGTGCTATTGGCTACACCTTC. It translates as CASSRETGGAIGYTF.